The rows below give T cell receptor beta chains drawn from one sample of a study of Ad26.COV2.S vaccination and SARS-CoV-2 variants. Sequencing used immunoSEQ multiplex PCR; TCRdb keeps in-frame clones, though not all of them. In the table there are about 280,000 clones, 80% to 90% of which are singletons. Sequencing was performed on peripheral blood, taken in a trial of Ad26.COV2.S vaccine versus placebo. The source of these receptors is a person between 18 and 65 years old who received the Ad26.COV2.S COVID-19 vaccine or a placebo. CDR3s include the opening cysteine and the closing phenylalanine or tryptophan. The D gene is left open where the match is weak. Some rows have no size entry. The others give once, few or many, or a class for an expanded clone.

j_call: TRBJ2-2
clone_size: .
d_call: .
v_call: TRBV7-3
cdr3_nt: TGTGCCAGCAGCTTAAATACCGTGATGAACACCGGGGAGCTGTTTTTT
cdr3_aa: CASSLNTVMNTGELFF

j_call: TRBJ1-5
clone_size: .
d_call: .
v_call: TRBV7-2
cdr3_nt: TGTGCCAGCAGCTTACAAAATATAGGTCAGCCCCAGCATTTT
cdr3_aa: CASSLQNIGQPQHF

j_call: TRBJ1-1
clone_size: .
d_call: TRBD1
v_call: TRBV19
cdr3_nt: TGTGCCAGTAGAGCCCCGGACAGGGGCGGTGGTGAAGCTTTCTTT
cdr3_aa: CASRAPDRGGGEAFF

j_call: TRBJ2-1
clone_size: .
d_call: TRBD1
v_call: TRBV4-1
cdr3_nt: TGCGCCAGCAGCCATCTACAGGGGGCTTACAATGAGCAGTTCTTC
cdr3_aa: CASSHLQGAYNEQFF

j_call: TRBJ2-2
clone_size: few
d_call: TRBD1
v_call: TRBV19
cdr3_nt: TGTGCCAGTAGTCCCGGGACAGACACCGGGGAGCTGTTTTTT
cdr3_aa: CASSPGTDTGELFF

j_call: TRBJ2-3
clone_size: .
d_call: .
v_call: TRBV5-1
cdr3_nt: TGCGCCAGCAATCGGGGGCGCGGAGATACGCAGTATTTT
cdr3_aa: CASNRGRGDTQYF

j_call: TRBJ2-1
clone_size: .
d_call: .
v_call: TRBV5-5
cdr3_nt: TGTGCCAGCAGCTTGCCATTACTTTACAATGAGCAGTTCTTC
cdr3_aa: CASSLPLLYNEQFF

j_call: TRBJ2-5
clone_size: .
d_call: .
v_call: TRBV19
cdr3_nt: TGTGCCAGTAGTGAGGGTGCTCAAGAGACCCAGTACTTC
cdr3_aa: CASSEGAQETQYF

j_call: TRBJ2-7
clone_size: .
d_call: TRBD2
v_call: TRBV6-6
cdr3_nt: TGTGCCAGCAGTCGCACCACCGGGACTAGCGGTCTCTACGAGCAGTACTTC
cdr3_aa: CASSRTTGTSGLYEQYF

j_call: TRBJ2-7
clone_size: .
d_call: .
v_call: TRBV27
cdr3_nt: TGTGCCAGCAGTTTGAGGGGGGGGACCTACGAGCAGTACTTC
cdr3_aa: CASSLRGGTYEQYF

j_call: TRBJ2-7
clone_size: .
d_call: TRBD2
v_call: TRBV20-1
cdr3_nt: TGCAGTGCTAGCAGGGCGGGAGGGCCGGTCTTC
cdr3_aa: CSASRAGGPVF

j_call: TRBJ1-4
clone_size: .
d_call: .
v_call: TRBV19
cdr3_nt: TGTGCCAGTAGTGACTGGGGGCCTAATGAAAAACTGTTTTTT
cdr3_aa: CASSDWGPNEKLFF

j_call: TRBJ1-5
clone_size: few
d_call: .
v_call: TRBV3-1/TRBV3-2
cdr3_nt: TGTGCCAGCAGCCAAGTTCCCAATCAGCCCCAGCATTTT
cdr3_aa: CASSQVPNQPQHF

j_call: TRBJ1-4
clone_size: once
d_call: TRBD1
v_call: TRBV3-1/TRBV3-2
cdr3_nt: TGTGCCAGCAGCCGACAGGGGTCAAGGGAAAAACTGTTTTTT
cdr3_aa: CASSRQGSREKLFF

j_call: TRBJ1-4
clone_size: .
d_call: .
v_call: TRBV10-3
cdr3_nt: TGTGCCGCTCGCGGGAGCGGGAGGGACGAAAAACTGTTTTTT
cdr3_aa: CAARGSGRDEKLFF

j_call: TRBJ1-2
clone_size: .
d_call: .
v_call: TRBV7-2
cdr3_nt: TGTGCCAGCAGCCTCAGGACAGACTATGGCTACACCTTC
cdr3_aa: CASSLRTDYGYTF